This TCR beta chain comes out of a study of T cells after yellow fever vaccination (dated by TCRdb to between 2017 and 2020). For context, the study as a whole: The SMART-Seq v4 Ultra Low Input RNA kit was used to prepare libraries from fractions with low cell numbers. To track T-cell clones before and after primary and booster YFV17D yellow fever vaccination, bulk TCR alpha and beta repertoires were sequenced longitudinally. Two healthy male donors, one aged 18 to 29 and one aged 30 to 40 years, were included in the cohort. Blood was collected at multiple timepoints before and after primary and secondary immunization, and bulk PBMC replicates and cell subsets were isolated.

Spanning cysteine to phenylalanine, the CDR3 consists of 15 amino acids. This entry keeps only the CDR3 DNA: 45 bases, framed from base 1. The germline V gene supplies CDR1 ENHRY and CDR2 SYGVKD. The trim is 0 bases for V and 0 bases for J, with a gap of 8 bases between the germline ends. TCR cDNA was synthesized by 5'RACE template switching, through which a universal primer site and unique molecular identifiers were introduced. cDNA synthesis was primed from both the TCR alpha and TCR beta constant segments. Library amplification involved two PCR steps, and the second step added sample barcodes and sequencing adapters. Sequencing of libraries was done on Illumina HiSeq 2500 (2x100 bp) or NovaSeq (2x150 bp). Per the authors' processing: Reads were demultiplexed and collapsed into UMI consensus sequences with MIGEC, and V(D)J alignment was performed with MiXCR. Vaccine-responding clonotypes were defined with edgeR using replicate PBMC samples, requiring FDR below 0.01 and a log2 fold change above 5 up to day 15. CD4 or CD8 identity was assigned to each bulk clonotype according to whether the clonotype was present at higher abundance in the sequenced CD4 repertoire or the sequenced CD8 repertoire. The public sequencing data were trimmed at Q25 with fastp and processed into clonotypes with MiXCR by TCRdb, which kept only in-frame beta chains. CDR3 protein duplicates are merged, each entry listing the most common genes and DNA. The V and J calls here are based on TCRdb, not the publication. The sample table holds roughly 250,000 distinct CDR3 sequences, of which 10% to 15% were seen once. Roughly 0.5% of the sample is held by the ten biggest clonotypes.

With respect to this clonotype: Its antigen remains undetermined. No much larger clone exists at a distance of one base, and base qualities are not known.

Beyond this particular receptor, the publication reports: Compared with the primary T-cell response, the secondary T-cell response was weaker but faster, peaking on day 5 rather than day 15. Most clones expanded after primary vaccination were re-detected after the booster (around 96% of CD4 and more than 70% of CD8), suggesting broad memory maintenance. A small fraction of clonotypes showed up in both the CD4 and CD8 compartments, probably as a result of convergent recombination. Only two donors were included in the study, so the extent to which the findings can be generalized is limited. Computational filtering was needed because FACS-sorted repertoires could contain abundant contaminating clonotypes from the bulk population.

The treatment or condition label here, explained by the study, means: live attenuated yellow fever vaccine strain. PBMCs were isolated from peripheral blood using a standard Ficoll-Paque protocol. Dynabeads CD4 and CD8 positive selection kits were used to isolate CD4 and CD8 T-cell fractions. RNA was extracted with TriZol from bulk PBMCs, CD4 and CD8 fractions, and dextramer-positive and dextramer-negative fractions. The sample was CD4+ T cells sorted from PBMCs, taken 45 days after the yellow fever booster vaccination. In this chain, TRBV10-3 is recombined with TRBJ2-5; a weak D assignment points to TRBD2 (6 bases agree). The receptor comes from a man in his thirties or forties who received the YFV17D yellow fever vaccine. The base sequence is TGTGCCATCAGTGAGTCCGGGGGTAACCAAGAGACCCAGTACTTC. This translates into CAISESGGNQETQYF.